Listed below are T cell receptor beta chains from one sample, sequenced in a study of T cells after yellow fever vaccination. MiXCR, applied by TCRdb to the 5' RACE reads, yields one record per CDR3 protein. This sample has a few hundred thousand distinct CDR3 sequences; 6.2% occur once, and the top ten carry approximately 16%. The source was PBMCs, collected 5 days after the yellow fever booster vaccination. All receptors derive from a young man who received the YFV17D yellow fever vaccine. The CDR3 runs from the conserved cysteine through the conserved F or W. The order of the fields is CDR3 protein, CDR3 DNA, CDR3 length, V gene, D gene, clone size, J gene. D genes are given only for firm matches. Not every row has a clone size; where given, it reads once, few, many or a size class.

CDR3aa: CASSLMDTDTQYF
CDR3nt: TGTGCCAGCAGTTTAATGGACACAGATACGCAGTATTTT
len: 13
v_gene: TRBV27
d_gene: -
abundance: -
j_gene: TRBJ2-3

CDR3aa: CASSGGGNQPQHF
CDR3nt: TGTGCCAGCAGCGGGGGTGGCAATCAGCCCCAGCATTTT
len: 13
v_gene: TRBV7-9
d_gene: -
abundance: many
j_gene: TRBJ1-5

CDR3aa: CSARAPKGYEQYF
CDR3nt: TGCAGTGCTAGAGCTCCTAAGGGGTACGAGCAGTACTTC
len: 13
v_gene: TRBV20-1
d_gene: -
abundance: many
j_gene: TRBJ2-7

CDR3aa: CAWNPGRYKETQYF
CDR3nt: TGTGCCTGGAACCCCGGCCGGTACAAAGAGACCCAGTACTTC
len: 14
v_gene: TRBV30
d_gene: -
abundance: few
j_gene: TRBJ2-5

CDR3aa: CASSFLSIGSSYEQYF
CDR3nt: TGTGCCAGCAGCTTCCTCAGCATTGGGAGCTCCTACGAGCAGTACTTC
len: 16
v_gene: TRBV5-5
d_gene: -
abundance: many
j_gene: TRBJ2-7

CDR3aa: CASSQNRDNEQFF
CDR3nt: TGTGCCAGCAGCCAAAACCGGGACAATGAGCAGTTCTTC
len: 13
v_gene: TRBV7-2
d_gene: -
abundance: -
j_gene: TRBJ2-1

CDR3aa: CASTRDRRSEQYF
CDR3nt: TGTGCCAGCACCAGAGACCGCCGGTCCGAGCAGTACTTC
len: 13
v_gene: TRBV12-3/TRBV12-4
d_gene: -
abundance: -
j_gene: TRBJ2-7

CDR3aa: CASSQPLREREYEQFF
CDR3nt: TGCGCCAGCAGCCAACCCCTCCGGGAGCGGGAGTATGAGCAGTTCTTC
len: 16
v_gene: TRBV23-1
d_gene: TRBD2
abundance: many
j_gene: TRBJ2-1

CDR3aa: CASSQVEGVGNIQYF
CDR3nt: TGCGCCAGCAGCCAAGTTGAGGGAGTGGGGAACATTCAGTACTTC
len: 15
v_gene: TRBV4-3
d_gene: -
abundance: many
j_gene: TRBJ2-4

CDR3aa: CAFQGATVNNSPLHF
CDR3nt: TGTGCCTTTCAGGGGGCCACAGTCAATAATTCACCCCTCCACTTT
len: 15
v_gene: TRBV30
d_gene: TRBD1
abundance: -
j_gene: TRBJ1-6

CDR3aa: CASSFETGLLRNF
CDR3nt: TGTGCCAGCAGCTTTGAGACAGGGTTACTCCGGAACTTC
len: 13
v_gene: TRBV7-2
d_gene: TRBD1
abundance: few
j_gene: TRBJ2-7

CDR3aa: CASSPEGSYNEQFF
CDR3nt: TGTGCCAGCAGCCCCGAGGGGTCCTACAATGAGCAGTTCTTC
len: 14
v_gene: TRBV12-3/TRBV12-4
d_gene: -
abundance: few
j_gene: TRBJ2-1

CDR3aa: CASSIPSGSRQETQYF
CDR3nt: TGTGCCAGCAGCATCCCTAGCGGGAGCCGTCAAGAGACCCAGTACTTC
len: 16
v_gene: TRBV7-9
d_gene: TRBD2
abundance: many
j_gene: TRBJ2-5

CDR3aa: CSVTSTSGANVLTF
CDR3nt: TGCAGCGTTACCAGTACCTCTGGGGCCAACGTCCTGACTTTC
len: 14
v_gene: TRBV29-1
d_gene: -
abundance: -
j_gene: TRBJ2-6

CDR3aa: CASSLPSLTTNEQFF
CDR3nt: TGTGCCAGTAGTCTCCCGAGTCTGACCACTAATGAGCAGTTCTTC
len: 15
v_gene: TRBV19
d_gene: -
abundance: -
j_gene: TRBJ2-1

CDR3aa: CASSFRTNQYF
CDR3nt: TGTGCCAGCAGTTTTAGGACAAATCAGTATTTT
len: 11
v_gene: TRBV12-3/TRBV12-4
d_gene: -
abundance: -
j_gene: TRBJ2-3

CDR3aa: CSVEPTAGEQYF
CDR3nt: TGCAGCGTTGAACCAACAGCCGGCGAGCAGTACTTC
len: 12
v_gene: TRBV29-1
d_gene: -
abundance: -
j_gene: TRBJ2-7

CDR3aa: CASSLRGLAGGGGSQYF
CDR3nt: TGTGCCAGCAGCCTCAGGGGACTAGCGGGAGGAGGGGGGTCCCAGTACTTC
len: 17
v_gene: TRBV7-2
d_gene: TRBD2
abundance: few
j_gene: TRBJ2-5

CDR3aa: CASSPQGADTQYF
CDR3nt: TGTGCCAGCAGCCCTCAGGGGGCAGATACGCAGTATTTT
len: 13
v_gene: TRBV7-9
d_gene: TRBD1
abundance: many
j_gene: TRBJ2-3

CDR3aa: CASKDPGTGGIEAFF
CDR3nt: TGCGCCAGCAAAGACCCCGGGACAGGGGGGATTGAAGCTTTCTTT
len: 15
v_gene: TRBV5-1
d_gene: TRBD1
abundance: many
j_gene: TRBJ1-1

CDR3aa: CSVQGGLAGISYEQYF
CDR3nt: TGCAGCGTTCAAGGGGGACTAGCGGGTATTTCCTACGAGCAGTACTTC
len: 16
v_gene: TRBV29-1
d_gene: TRBD2
abundance: -
j_gene: TRBJ2-7

CDR3aa: CCARSGAGSHTDTQYF
CDR3nt: TGCTGTGCTAGATCGGGTGCGGGATCCCACACAGATACGCAGTATTTT
len: 16
v_gene: TRBV20-1
d_gene: -
abundance: few
j_gene: TRBJ2-3

CDR3aa: CASSLPGQGAYERYF
CDR3nt: TGTGCCAGCAGCTTGCCGGGACAGGGGGCCTACGAGCGGTACTTC
len: 15
v_gene: TRBV5-6
d_gene: TRBD1
abundance: -
j_gene: TRBJ2-7

CDR3aa: CASSQMQGAREDTQYF
CDR3nt: TGTGCCAGCAGCCAAATGCAGGGGGCGCGAGAAGATACGCAGTATTTT
len: 16
v_gene: TRBV7-3
d_gene: TRBD1
abundance: -
j_gene: TRBJ2-3

CDR3aa: CASKPTPMNTGELFF
CDR3nt: TGTGCCAGCAAGCCAACTCCAATGAACACCGGGGAGCTGTTTTTT
len: 15
v_gene: TRBV11-2
d_gene: -
abundance: many
j_gene: TRBJ2-2

CDR3aa: CATKFSPGDNEQFF
CDR3nt: TGTGCCACCAAATTCTCCCCAGGGGACAATGAGCAGTTCTTC
len: 14
v_gene: TRBV19
d_gene: -
abundance: few
j_gene: TRBJ2-1

CDR3aa: CSVEEHWHRVITYEQYF
CDR3nt: TGCAGCGTTGAAGAGCACTGGCACAGGGTGATCACCTACGAGCAGTACTTC
len: 17
v_gene: TRBV29-1
d_gene: -
abundance: few
j_gene: TRBJ2-7

CDR3aa: CASSLNPSGTGSNEQFF
CDR3nt: TGTGCCAGCAGCTTAAATCCCTCCGGGACAGGGTCCAATGAGCAGTTCTTC
len: 17
v_gene: TRBV11-2
d_gene: TRBD1
abundance: -
j_gene: TRBJ2-1

CDR3aa: CASSDYLDEQFF
CDR3nt: TGTGCCAGCAGTGACTATTTGGATGAGCAGTTCTTC
len: 12
v_gene: TRBV6-2/TRBV6-3
d_gene: -
abundance: many
j_gene: TRBJ2-1

CDR3aa: CASRRTDTQYF
CDR3nt: TGTGCCAGCCGAAGAACAGATACGCAGTATTTT
len: 11
v_gene: TRBV7-2
d_gene: -
abundance: many
j_gene: TRBJ2-3

CDR3aa: CASSIFSGNEQYF
CDR3nt: TGTGCCAGCAGCATATTTTCGGGAAACGAGCAGTACTTC
len: 13
v_gene: TRBV3-1
d_gene: -
abundance: -
j_gene: TRBJ2-7

CDR3aa: CSARLAGADTGELFF
CDR3nt: TGCAGTGCTAGACTAGCGGGAGCGGACACCGGGGAGCTGTTTTTT
len: 15
v_gene: TRBV20-1
d_gene: TRBD2
abundance: many
j_gene: TRBJ2-2

CDR3aa: CASSLVAANEQFF
CDR3nt: TGTGCCAGCAGCTTGGTAGCGGCCAATGAGCAGTTCTTC
len: 13
v_gene: TRBV5-8
d_gene: -
abundance: many
j_gene: TRBJ2-1

CDR3aa: CASSLYSSYNEQFF
CDR3nt: TGCGCCAGCAGCTTGTACAGCTCCTACAATGAGCAGTTCTTC
len: 14
v_gene: TRBV5-1
d_gene: -
abundance: many
j_gene: TRBJ2-1

CDR3aa: CASSQEQRGGYEQYF
CDR3nt: TGTGCCAGCAGCCAAGAGCAGCGGGGTGGGTACGAGCAGTACTTC
len: 15
v_gene: TRBV14
d_gene: TRBD2
abundance: -
j_gene: TRBJ2-7

CDR3aa: CASGPLTGNNEQFF
CDR3nt: TGTGCTAGTGGTCCCCTGACCGGAAACAATGAGCAGTTCTTC
len: 14
v_gene: TRBV12-5
d_gene: -
abundance: many
j_gene: TRBJ2-1

CDR3aa: CASRRTGNLETQYF
CDR3nt: TGTGCCAGCAGGCGAACAGGGAATCTAGAGACCCAGTACTTC
len: 14
v_gene: TRBV12-3/TRBV12-4
d_gene: -
abundance: -
j_gene: TRBJ2-5

CDR3aa: CASHRAGGNEQFF
CDR3nt: TGTGCCAGCCACCGGGCAGGTGGCAATGAGCAGTTCTTC
len: 13
v_gene: TRBV5-6
d_gene: -
abundance: many
j_gene: TRBJ2-1

CDR3aa: CASSQALGSSQSPYEQYF
CDR3nt: TGCGCCAGCAGTCAGGCGTTGGGCAGTTCGCAGAGCCCCTACGAGCAGTACTTC
len: 18
v_gene: TRBV23-1
d_gene: -
abundance: few
j_gene: TRBJ2-7

CDR3aa: CATSRVGSSYNEQFF
CDR3nt: TGTGCCACCAGCAGAGTCGGGTCAAGCTACAATGAGCAGTTCTTC
len: 15
v_gene: TRBV15
d_gene: -
abundance: many
j_gene: TRBJ2-1

CDR3aa: CASNRGSGTDTQYF
CDR3nt: TGCGCCAGCAACAGGGGGAGCGGCACAGATACGCAGTATTTT
len: 14
v_gene: TRBV5-1
d_gene: TRBD1
abundance: many
j_gene: TRBJ2-3

CDR3aa: CSARSSGRVYNEQFF
CDR3nt: TGCAGTGCTAGGAGTAGCGGGAGGGTATACAATGAGCAGTTCTTC
len: 15
v_gene: TRBV20-1
d_gene: TRBD2
abundance: -
j_gene: TRBJ2-1

CDR3aa: CASSPSQGDNEQFF
CDR3nt: TGTGCCAGCAGCCCATCCCAGGGAGACAATGAGCAGTTCTTC
len: 14
v_gene: TRBV7-6
d_gene: -
abundance: many
j_gene: TRBJ2-1

CDR3aa: CSPRAGGAYGYTF
CDR3nt: TGCAGTCCTCGGGCAGGGGGCGCTTATGGCTACACCTTC
len: 13
v_gene: TRBV20-1
d_gene: TRBD1
abundance: many
j_gene: TRBJ1-2

CDR3aa: CASSWGAGGDYGYTF
CDR3nt: TGTGCCAGCAGCTGGGGGGCCGGGGGGGACTATGGCTACACCTTC
len: 15
v_gene: TRBV5-4
d_gene: -
abundance: -
j_gene: TRBJ1-2

CDR3aa: CASSLDKPTSAGSYNEQFF
CDR3nt: TGCGCCAGCAGCTTGGATAAACCGACTAGCGCCGGATCCTACAATGAGCAGTTCTTC
len: 19
v_gene: TRBV5-1
d_gene: TRBD2
abundance: many
j_gene: TRBJ2-1

CDR3aa: CASSLDSGRGGEQYF
CDR3nt: TGTGCCAGCAGCTTAGATTCAGGGAGAGGAGGCGAGCAGTACTTC
len: 15
v_gene: TRBV7-2
d_gene: -
abundance: many
j_gene: TRBJ2-7

CDR3aa: CAISKTGTSGSLETQYF
CDR3nt: TGTGCCATCAGCAAAACAGGGACTAGCGGGAGTCTCGAGACCCAGTACTTC
len: 17
v_gene: TRBV10-3
d_gene: TRBD2
abundance: many
j_gene: TRBJ2-5

CDR3aa: CASSESGDRVGGYTF
CDR3nt: TGTGCCAGCAGTGAATCAGGAGACAGGGTCGGTGGCTACACCTTC
len: 15
v_gene: TRBV25-1
d_gene: TRBD1
abundance: -
j_gene: TRBJ1-2

CDR3aa: CASSPTSASTYNEQFF
CDR3nt: TGTGCCAGCTCTCCCACCTCGGCCAGCACCTACAATGAGCAGTTCTTC
len: 16
v_gene: TRBV18
d_gene: -
abundance: few
j_gene: TRBJ2-1

CDR3aa: CASSLAVASGSYNEQFF
CDR3nt: TGTGCCAGCAGCTTAGCGGTGGCTAGCGGCTCCTACAATGAGCAGTTCTTC
len: 17
v_gene: TRBV7-2
d_gene: TRBD2
abundance: many
j_gene: TRBJ2-1

CDR3aa: CASSPGTYLYEQYF
CDR3nt: TGTGCCAGCTCACCTGGAACCTACTTGTACGAGCAGTACTTC
len: 14
v_gene: TRBV18
d_gene: -
abundance: -
j_gene: TRBJ2-7

CDR3aa: CASSPGHLYEQYF
CDR3nt: TGTGCCAGCAGCCCGGGACACCTCTACGAGCAGTACTTC
len: 13
v_gene: TRBV11-3
d_gene: -
abundance: many
j_gene: TRBJ2-7

CDR3aa: CSANQQAAGYEQYF
CDR3nt: TGCAGTGCCAACCAACAAGCGGCGGGCTACGAGCAGTACTTC
len: 14
v_gene: TRBV20-1
d_gene: -
abundance: -
j_gene: TRBJ2-7

CDR3aa: CSAGGGFSSGANVLTF
CDR3nt: TGCAGCGCCGGGGGGGGGTTTAGTTCCGGGGCCAACGTCCTGACTTTC
len: 16
v_gene: TRBV29-1
d_gene: TRBD2
abundance: few
j_gene: TRBJ2-6